The rows below give T cell receptor beta chains drawn from one sample of a study of T-cell memory formation after mild COVID-19. TCRdb ran MiXCR on the 5' RACE reads and lists one entry per CDR3 protein. The top ten hold 8.8% of the sample, which has around 450,000 distinct CDR3 sequences, 24% seen once. The sequenced material came from PBMCs or a T cell subset sorted from them (not recorded which). All receptors come from an adult woman who had mild COVID-19 (a few samples of this study predate the infection). Cell type and time point are not known. The CDR3 runs from the conserved cysteine through the conserved F or W. A D gene is named only where the DNA matches it firmly. Size values are once, few and many counts, or a class for expanded clones, and some rows have none.

j_call clone_size v_call d_call cdr3_nt cdr3_aa
TRBJ1-5 . TRBV6-1 . TGTGCCAGCAGTGAAAATCAGCCCCAGCATTTT CASSENQPQHF
TRBJ1-5 . TRBV6-5 . TGTGCCAGCGCAGAGGGGCGCTTATCTCAGCCCCAGCATTTT CASAEGRLSQPQHF
TRBJ2-7 few TRBV6-5 TRBD2 TGTGCCAGCAGTTACTCCCACGGACTAGCGGGTTACGAGCAGTACTTC CASSYSHGLAGYEQYF
TRBJ2-7 . TRBV5-1 . TGCGCCAGCAGCTTGTTGTGGCCCGAGCAGTACTTC CASSLLWPEQYF
TRBJ2-3 . TRBV20-1 . TGCAGTGCTACTCTGACTGGATCTAGCACAGATACGCAGTATTTT CSATLTGSSTDTQYF
TRBJ2-3 few TRBV30 . TGTGCCTGGAGTGACAGCCAAACCCTCACAGATACGCAGTATTTT CAWSDSQTLTDTQYF
TRBJ2-5 few TRBV4-2 TRBD1 TGTGCCAGCAGCCAAGAACATACAGGGGAAGAGACCCAGTACTTC CASSQEHTGEETQYF
TRBJ2-7 . TRBV4-3 . TGCGCCAGCAGCCAAGATTACCGGGATCTGGGGGACGAGCAGTACTTC CASSQDYRDLGDEQYF
TRBJ2-5 . TRBV30 TRBD2 TGTGCCGCCCGGGTAGCGGGAGATTTGAAAGAGACCCAGTACTTC CAARVAGDLKETQYF
TRBJ1-5 . TRBV7-2 . TGTGCCAGCAGCTTAGAAGAGGGATTCTATAGCAATCAGCCCCAGCATTTT CASSLEEGFYSNQPQHF